These T cell receptor beta chains were read from a single sample in a study of cytotoxic CD8 clonotypes in ibrutinib-treated CLL. Using immunoSEQ multiplex PCR, the repertoire was profiled, and TCRdb retains in-frame clones only, with some absent. This table has 300,000 or so clones, 60% to 80% appearing once. Sequencing was performed on PBMCs, taken after 36 months of ibrutinib treatment. Receptors originate from a human donor with chronic lymphocytic leukemia. The CDR3 runs from the conserved cysteine through the conserved F or W. A D gene is named only where the DNA matches it firmly. Clone size is not always given. Where it is, it says once, few, many or a class for expanded clones.

abundance	v_gene	len	j_gene	d_gene	CDR3nt	CDR3aa
-	TRBV29-1	11	TRBJ1-2	-	TGCAGCGTTACTCAGGACTATGGCTACACCTTC	CSVTQDYGYTF
once	TRBV5-1	16	TRBJ2-5	TRBD2	TGCGCCAGCAGCTTGGATGGAGGGACTAGCATAGAGACCCAGTACTTC	CASSLDGGTSIETQYF
-	TRBV6-5	15	TRBJ1-1	-	TGTGCCAGCAGTTACTCTGGACACCGGAACACTGAAGCTTTCTTT	CASSYSGHRNTEAFF
-	TRBV6-5	15	TRBJ1-1	-	TGTGCCAGCAGTTACTCTTGGACAGCTAACACTGAAGCTTTCTTT	CASSYSWTANTEAFF
few	TRBV4-1	14	TRBJ1-3	-	TGCGCCAGCAGCCAAGCAGTCTCTGGAAACACCATATATTTT	CASSQAVSGNTIYF
-	TRBV7-6	14	TRBJ1-2	-	TGTGCCAGCAGCTTAGCGCAAGCAGGGGCTGGCTACACCTTC	CASSLAQAGAGYTF
-	TRBV19	14	TRBJ2-7	-	TGTGCCAGTAGTGAGACAGGTCACACCTACGAGCAGTACTTC	CASSETGHTYEQYF
-	TRBV5-1	15	TRBJ2-3	-	TGCGCCAGCAGCTTGGTAGGGACTAGCACAGATACGCAGTATTTT	CASSLVGTSTDTQYF
-	TRBV10-3	16	TRBJ2-3	TRBD2	TGTGCCATCAGTGTGGCGGGAGCGGGGTACACAGATACGCAGTATTTT	CAISVAGAGYTDTQYF
-	TRBV27	14	TRBJ2-7	-	TGTGCCAGCAGTCATTCGACAGGTACCTACGAGCAGTACTTC	CASSHSTGTYEQYF
-	TRBV11-2	11	TRBJ2-3	-	TGTGCCAGCAGCTTAGTTGATACGCAGTATTTT	CASSLVDTQYF
-	TRBV5-1	14	TRBJ2-5	-	TGCGCCAGCAGCTTGGAGGTACCAAGAGATGCCCAGTACTTC	CASSLEVPRDAQYF
-	TRBV19	13	TRBJ2-7	TRBD1	TGTGCCAGTAGCGGGACAGGGTCCTACGAGCAGTACTTC	CASSGTGSYEQYF
-	TRBV27	15	TRBJ2-7	-	TGTGCCAGCAGTTCCGGGACCCCTCCTTTTCCCGAGCAGTACTTC	CASSSGTPPFPEQYF
-	TRBV25-1	14	TRBJ2-1	TRBD2	TGTGCCAGCAGTGCCCGGGGGGCCTACAATGAGCAGTTCTTC	CASSARGAYNEQFF
few	TRBV5-4	14	TRBJ1-4	-	TGTGCCAGCAGCTTACAGGGTCCGCATGAAAAACTGTTTTTT	CASSLQGPHEKLFF
-	TRBV18	13	TRBJ1-2	-	TGTGCCAGCTCACCTCCCGACGGCTATGGCTACACCTTC	CASSPPDGYGYTF
-	TRBV6-6	15	TRBJ1-1	TRBD1	TGTGCCAGCAGTTACTTAACTACAGGGGGGACTGAAGCTTTCTTT	CASSYLTTGGTEAFF
-	TRBV9	11	TRBJ2-1	-	TGTGCCAGCAGCCCGGGGTTTGAGCAGTTCTTC	CASSPGFEQFF
few	TRBV6-5	15	TRBJ2-7	-	TGTGCCAGTCGGACGGGAAGCGCTCTATTCTACGAGCAGTACTTC	CASRTGSALFYEQYF
-	TRBV7-6	13	TRBJ2-7	-	TGTGCCAGCAGCTTAGCGGAAGCCGCCGAGCAGTACTTC	CASSLAEAAEQYF
-	TRBV7-8	17	TRBJ2-7	TRBD1	TGTGCCAGCAGCTTAGGTGTTTTACAGGGGGCGGCCTACGAGCAGTACTTC	CASSLGVLQGAAYEQYF
few	TRBV11-3	14	TRBJ2-2	-	TGTGCCAGCAGCTTAGAGGGGAACACCGGGGAGCTGTTTTTT	CASSLEGNTGELFF
few	TRBV4-3	15	TRBJ1-2	-	TGCGCCAGCAGCCAAGAGACCGACCCCTTCTATGGCTACACCTTC	CASSQETDPFYGYTF
few	TRBV4-1	18	TRBJ2-3	TRBD1	TGCGCCAGCAGCCAAGGAGGGGTCCAGGGGGCGTTCGGAGATACGCAGTATTTT	CASSQGGVQGAFGDTQYF
-	TRBV11-3	13	TRBJ2-1	-	TGTGCCAGCAGCTTAGGGTTTGGGGGTGAGCAGTTCTTC	CASSLGFGGEQFF
few	TRBV19	14	TRBJ2-2	-	TGTGCCAGTAGTGCGCGGCCCTCGTCCGGGGAGCTGTTTTTT	CASSARPSSGELFF
few	TRBV4-1	14	TRBJ2-3	-	TGCGCCAGCAGCCAAGCCCCTAGCAGAGATACGCAGTATTTT	CASSQAPSRDTQYF
-	TRBV2	12	TRBJ2-5	-	TGTGCCACTCCGGGCTCCCAAGAGACCCAGTACTTC	CATPGSQETQYF
once	TRBV28	12	TRBJ1-2	-	TGTGCCAGCAGTTTGGGACAAAAGGGCTACACCTTC	CASSLGQKGYTF
-	TRBV6-5	14	TRBJ1-1	-	TGTGCCAGCAGCACCTCAACAGGGAATCCTGAAGCTTTCTTT	CASSTSTGNPEAFF
-	TRBV5-1	12	TRBJ1-2	-	TGCGCCAGCAGCCCTTCTGGGGATGGCTACACCTTC	CASSPSGDGYTF
few	TRBV7-3	16	TRBJ2-1	TRBD2	TGTGCCAGCAGCTTACTACGGCGGGAGGACTACAATGAGCAGTTCTTC	CASSLLRREDYNEQFF
-	TRBV29-1	14	TRBJ2-1	TRBD2	TGCAGCGTTGTGGGAGGGGAGCTTAACAATGAGCAGTTCTTC	CSVVGGELNNEQFF
few	TRBV5-4	13	TRBJ1-2	-	TGTGCCAGCAGCTCCAACAGATTGGATGGCTACACCTTC	CASSSNRLDGYTF
-	TRBV27	12	TRBJ2-1	-	TGTGCCAGCCGGGACGCCGCGGGGGAGCAGTTCTTC	CASRDAAGEQFF